This record looks at one TCR beta chain sequence and its context. Primers included in the PCR were 60 Vbeta and 13 Jbeta primers. Produced via immunoSEQ multiplex PCR; TCRdb's table is partial and in-frame only. The sample includes 250,000 to 300,000 clones, 85% to 95% of them seen just once. These data are taken from a study of cytomegalovirus exposure and HLA in healthy donors. Study-wide context: A prior analysis found more than 90 million unique TCR beta sequences from about 179 million T cells.

Germline CDR1 SQVTM, CDR2 ANQGSEA. This CDR3 is 12 amino acids long. The V gene lost 5 bases and the J gene lost 4 bases, with 11 bases spanning the gap. The TCR sequence derives from a girl under 10 years old in good health and CMV-seronegative. Specimen: PBMCs. V usage is TRBV29-1 and J usage is TRBJ1-1; a weak D match, TRBD1 (5 bases). Here the CDR3 DNA reads TGCAGCGTTCAGGGATTCGGCACTGAAGCTTTCTTT. Translation: CSVQGFGTEAFF.